This record covers a single T cell receptor (beta chain). The antigen remains undetermined. The authors reverse transcribed all of the isolated RNA, so sequencing captured expressed TCRB transcripts. Here immunoSEQ multiplex PCR was the method, and the copy in TCRdb shows in-frame clones only, minus some. The sample consists of around 250,000 clones, roughly 15% of them appearing once. The record originates from a study of beta chain features in type 1 diabetes. Whole-study findings and limits: TCRB CDR3s from Type 1 diabetes patients were moderately but significantly shorter in all four CD4+ subsets.

The sequence was obtained from a woman aged 40 to 50 in good health. The source material was naive CD4+ T cells from blood.

CDR3 nucleotide sequence: TGCGCCAGCAGCCTCGAGGGTGGGACTAATGAAAAACTGTTTTTT. This codes for CASSLEGGTNEKLFF. The chain combines TRBV5-1 with TRBJ1-4; no reliable D call. V was clipped by 4 bases and J by 2 bases, with 12 bases between them. Per the germline V gene, CDR1 is SGHRS and CDR2 is YFSETQ. This CDR3 has 15 residues.